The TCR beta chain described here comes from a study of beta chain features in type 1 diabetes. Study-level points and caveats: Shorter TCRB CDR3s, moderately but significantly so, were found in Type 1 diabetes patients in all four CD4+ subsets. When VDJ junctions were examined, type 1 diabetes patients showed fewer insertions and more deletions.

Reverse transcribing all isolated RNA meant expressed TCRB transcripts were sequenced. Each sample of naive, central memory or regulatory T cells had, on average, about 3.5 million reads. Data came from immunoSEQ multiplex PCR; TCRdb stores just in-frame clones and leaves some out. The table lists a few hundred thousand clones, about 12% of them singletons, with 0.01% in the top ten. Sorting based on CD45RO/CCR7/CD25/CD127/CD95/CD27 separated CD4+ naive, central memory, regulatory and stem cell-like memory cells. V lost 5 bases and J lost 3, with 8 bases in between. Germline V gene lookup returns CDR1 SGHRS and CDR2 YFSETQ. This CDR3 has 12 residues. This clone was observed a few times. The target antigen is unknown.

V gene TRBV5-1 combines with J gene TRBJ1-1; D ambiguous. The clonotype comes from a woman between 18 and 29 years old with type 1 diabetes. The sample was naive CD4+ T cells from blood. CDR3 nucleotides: TGCGCCAGCAGGTACTCGGACACTGAAGCTTTCTTT. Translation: CASRYSDTEAFF.